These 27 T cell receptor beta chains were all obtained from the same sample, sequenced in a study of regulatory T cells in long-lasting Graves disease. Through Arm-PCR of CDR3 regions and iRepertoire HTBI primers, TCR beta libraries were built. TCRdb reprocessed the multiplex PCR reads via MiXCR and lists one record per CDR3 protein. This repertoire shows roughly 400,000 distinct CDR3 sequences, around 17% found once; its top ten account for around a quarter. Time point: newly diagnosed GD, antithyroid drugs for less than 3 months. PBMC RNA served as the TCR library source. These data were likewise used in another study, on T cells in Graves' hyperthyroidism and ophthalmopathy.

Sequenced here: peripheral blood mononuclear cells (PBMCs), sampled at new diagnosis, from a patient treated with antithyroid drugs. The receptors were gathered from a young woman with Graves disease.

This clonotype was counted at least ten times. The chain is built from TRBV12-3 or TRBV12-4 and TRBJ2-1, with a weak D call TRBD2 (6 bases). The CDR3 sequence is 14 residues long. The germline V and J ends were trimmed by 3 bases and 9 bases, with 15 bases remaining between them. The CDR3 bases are TGTGCCAGCAGTTTCTGGGAGCAGACTAGTGAGCAGTTCTTC. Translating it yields CASSFWEQTSEQFF.

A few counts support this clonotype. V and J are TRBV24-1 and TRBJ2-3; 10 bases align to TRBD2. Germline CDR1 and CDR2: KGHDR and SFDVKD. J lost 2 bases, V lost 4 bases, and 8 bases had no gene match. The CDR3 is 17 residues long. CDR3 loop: CATSDQLAGPSTDTQYF. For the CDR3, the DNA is TGTGCCACCAGTGACCAACTAGCGGGACCTTCCACAGATACGCAGTATTTT.

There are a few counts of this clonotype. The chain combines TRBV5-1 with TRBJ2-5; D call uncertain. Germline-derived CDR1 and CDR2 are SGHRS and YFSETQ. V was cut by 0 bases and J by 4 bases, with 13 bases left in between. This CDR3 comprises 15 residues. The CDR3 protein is CASSLVIGVLETQYF. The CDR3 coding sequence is TGCGCCAGCAGCTTGGTTATAGGTGTTTTAGAGACCCAGTACTTC.

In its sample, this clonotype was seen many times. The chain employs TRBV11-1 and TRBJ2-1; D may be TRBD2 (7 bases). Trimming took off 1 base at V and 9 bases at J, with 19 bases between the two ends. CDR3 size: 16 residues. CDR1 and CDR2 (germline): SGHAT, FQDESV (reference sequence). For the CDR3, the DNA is TGTGCCAGCAGCTTAGAGGGGGGGCTCCTAGAGGGTGAGCAGTTCTTC. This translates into CASSLEGGLLEGEQFF.

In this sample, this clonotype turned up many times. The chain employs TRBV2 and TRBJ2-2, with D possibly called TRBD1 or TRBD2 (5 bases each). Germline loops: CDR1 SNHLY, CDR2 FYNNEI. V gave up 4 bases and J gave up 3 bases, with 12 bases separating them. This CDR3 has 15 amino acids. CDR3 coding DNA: TGTGCCAGCAGTGTTAGAGGGGCGGACACCGGGGAGCTGTTTTTT. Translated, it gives CASSVRGADTGELFF.

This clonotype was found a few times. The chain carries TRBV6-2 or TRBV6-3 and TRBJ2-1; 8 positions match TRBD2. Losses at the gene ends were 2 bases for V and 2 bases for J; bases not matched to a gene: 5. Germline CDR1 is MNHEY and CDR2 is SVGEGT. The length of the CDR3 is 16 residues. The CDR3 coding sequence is TGTGCCAGCAGTTACCCACTAGCGGCACCCTACAATGAGCAGTTCTTC. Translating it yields CASSYPLAAPYNEQFF.

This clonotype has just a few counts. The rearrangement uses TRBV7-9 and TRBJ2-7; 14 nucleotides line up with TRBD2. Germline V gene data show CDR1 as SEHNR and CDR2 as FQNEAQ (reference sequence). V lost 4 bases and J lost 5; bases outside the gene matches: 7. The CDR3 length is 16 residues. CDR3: CASSYRGLAGENEQYF. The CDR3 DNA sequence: TGTGCCAGCAGCTATAGGGGACTAGCGGGAGAAAACGAGCAGTACTTC.

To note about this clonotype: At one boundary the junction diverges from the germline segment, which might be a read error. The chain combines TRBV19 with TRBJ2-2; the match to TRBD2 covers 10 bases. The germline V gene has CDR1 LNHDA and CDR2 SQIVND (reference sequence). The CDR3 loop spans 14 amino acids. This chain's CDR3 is CASRGLAITGEPFF. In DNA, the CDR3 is TGTGCCAGTAGGGGACTAGCGATCACCGGGGAGCCGTTTTTT.

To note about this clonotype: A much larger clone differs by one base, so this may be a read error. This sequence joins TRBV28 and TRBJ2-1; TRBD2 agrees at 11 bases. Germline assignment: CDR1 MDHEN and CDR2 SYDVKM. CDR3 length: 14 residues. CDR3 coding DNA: TGTGCCGGCAGCGTACTAGCGGGAGAGCATGAGCAGTTCTTC. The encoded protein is CAGSVLAGEHEQFF.

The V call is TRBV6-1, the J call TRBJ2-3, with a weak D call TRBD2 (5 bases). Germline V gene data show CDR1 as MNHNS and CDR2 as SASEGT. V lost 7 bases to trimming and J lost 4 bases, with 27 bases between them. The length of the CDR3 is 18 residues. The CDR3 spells CASKTGVLGLPRADTQYF. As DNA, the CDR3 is TGTGCCAGCAAGACGGGTGTTCTTGGACTCCCGAGGGCAGATACGCAGTATTTT.

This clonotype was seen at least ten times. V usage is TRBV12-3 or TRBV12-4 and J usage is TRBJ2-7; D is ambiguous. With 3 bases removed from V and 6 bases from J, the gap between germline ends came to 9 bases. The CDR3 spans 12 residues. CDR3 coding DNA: TGTGCCAGCAGTTTTACGGTTAGCGAGCAGTACTTC. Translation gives CASSFTVSEQYF.

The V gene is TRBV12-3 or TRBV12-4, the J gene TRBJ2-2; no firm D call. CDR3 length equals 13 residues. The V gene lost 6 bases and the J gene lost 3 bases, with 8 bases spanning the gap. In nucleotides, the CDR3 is TGTGCCAGCAGATCAGACTACACCGGGGAGCTGTTTTTT. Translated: CASRSDYTGELFF.

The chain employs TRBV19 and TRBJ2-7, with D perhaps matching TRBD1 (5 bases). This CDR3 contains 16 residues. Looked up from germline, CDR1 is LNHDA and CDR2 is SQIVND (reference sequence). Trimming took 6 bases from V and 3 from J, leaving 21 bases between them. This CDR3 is CASSPRGTGRNYEQYF. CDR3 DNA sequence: TGTGCCAGTAGCCCCAGAGGTACAGGCCGTAACTACGAGCAGTACTTC.

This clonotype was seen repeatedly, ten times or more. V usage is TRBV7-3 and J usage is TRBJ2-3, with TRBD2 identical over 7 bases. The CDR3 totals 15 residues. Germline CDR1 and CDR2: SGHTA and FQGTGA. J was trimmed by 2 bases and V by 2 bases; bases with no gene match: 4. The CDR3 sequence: CASSLLGTNTDTQYF. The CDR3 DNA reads TGTGCCAGCAGCTTATTAGGGACTAACACAGATACGCAGTATTTT.

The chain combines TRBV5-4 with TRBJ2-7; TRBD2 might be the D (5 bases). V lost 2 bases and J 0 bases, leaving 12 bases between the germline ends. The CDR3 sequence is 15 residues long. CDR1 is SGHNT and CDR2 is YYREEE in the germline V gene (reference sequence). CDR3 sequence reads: CASSFGGSDSYEQYF. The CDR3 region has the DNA TGTGCCAGCAGCTTCGGAGGATCCGACTCCTACGAGCAGTACTTC. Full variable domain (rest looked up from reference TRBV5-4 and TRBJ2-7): ETGVTQSPTHLIKTRGQQVTLRCSSQSGHNTVSWYQQALGQGPQFIFQYYREEENGRGNFPPRFSGLQFPNYSSELNVNALELDDSALYLCASSFGGSDSYEQYFGPGTRLTVT.

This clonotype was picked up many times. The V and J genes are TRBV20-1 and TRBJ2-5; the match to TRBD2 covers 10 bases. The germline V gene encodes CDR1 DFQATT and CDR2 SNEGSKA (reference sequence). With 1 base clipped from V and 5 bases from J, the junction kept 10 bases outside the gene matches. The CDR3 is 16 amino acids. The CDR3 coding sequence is TGCAGTGCTAGAGGAGGAGCTAGCGGGAGTGTGGAGACCCAGTACTTC. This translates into CSARGGASGSVETQYF.

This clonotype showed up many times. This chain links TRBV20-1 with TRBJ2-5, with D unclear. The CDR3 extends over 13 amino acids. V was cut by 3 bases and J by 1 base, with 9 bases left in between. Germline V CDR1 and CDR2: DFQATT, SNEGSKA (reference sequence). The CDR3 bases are TGCAGTGCTAGGGCTAACCCCCAAGAGACCCAGTACTTC. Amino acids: CSARANPQETQYF.

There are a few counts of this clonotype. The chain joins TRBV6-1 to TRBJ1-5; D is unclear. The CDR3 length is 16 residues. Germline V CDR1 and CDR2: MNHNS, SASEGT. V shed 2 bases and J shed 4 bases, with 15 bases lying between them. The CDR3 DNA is TGTGCCAGCAGTGAATTCAGGCAGGCAAGAAATCAGCCCCAGCATTTT. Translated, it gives CASSEFRQARNQPQHF.

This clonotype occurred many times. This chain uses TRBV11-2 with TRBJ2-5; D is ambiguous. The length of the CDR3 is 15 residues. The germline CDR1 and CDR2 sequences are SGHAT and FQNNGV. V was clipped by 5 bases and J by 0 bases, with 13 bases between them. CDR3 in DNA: TGTGCCAGCAGCCTAATGACCAACTACCAAGAGACCCAGTACTTC. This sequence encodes CASSLMTNYQETQYF.

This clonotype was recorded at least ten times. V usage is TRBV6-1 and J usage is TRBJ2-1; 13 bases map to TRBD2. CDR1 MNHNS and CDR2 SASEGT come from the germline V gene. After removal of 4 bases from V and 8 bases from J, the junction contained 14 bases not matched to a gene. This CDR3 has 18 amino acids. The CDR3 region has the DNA TGTGCCAGCAGTGGGCCCGGGACTAGCGGGACTGTGGGGGATGAGCAGTTCTTC. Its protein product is CASSGPGTSGTVGDEQFF.

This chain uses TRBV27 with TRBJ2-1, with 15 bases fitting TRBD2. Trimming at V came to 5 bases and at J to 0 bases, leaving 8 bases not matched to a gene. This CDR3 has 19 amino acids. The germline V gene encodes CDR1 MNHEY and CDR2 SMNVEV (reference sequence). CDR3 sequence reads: CASSRRGTSGRSSYNEQFF. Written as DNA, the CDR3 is TGTGCCAGCAGTCGGCGGGGGACTAGCGGGAGGAGCTCCTACAATGAGCAGTTCTTC.

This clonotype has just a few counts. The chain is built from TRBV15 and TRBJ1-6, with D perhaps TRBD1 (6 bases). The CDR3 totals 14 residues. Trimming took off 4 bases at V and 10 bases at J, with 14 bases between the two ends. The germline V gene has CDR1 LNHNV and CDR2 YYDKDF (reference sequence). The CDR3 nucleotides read TGTGCCACCAGCAAGGACAGCTTTGGCTCACCCCTCCACTTT. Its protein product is CATSKDSFGSPLHF.

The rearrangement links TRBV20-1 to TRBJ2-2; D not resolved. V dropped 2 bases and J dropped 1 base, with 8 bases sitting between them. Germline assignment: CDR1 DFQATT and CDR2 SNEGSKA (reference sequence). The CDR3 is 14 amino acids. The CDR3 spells CSARSPVNTGELFF. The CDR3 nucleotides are TGCAGTGCTAGAAGCCCGGTGAACACCGGGGAGCTGTTTTTT.

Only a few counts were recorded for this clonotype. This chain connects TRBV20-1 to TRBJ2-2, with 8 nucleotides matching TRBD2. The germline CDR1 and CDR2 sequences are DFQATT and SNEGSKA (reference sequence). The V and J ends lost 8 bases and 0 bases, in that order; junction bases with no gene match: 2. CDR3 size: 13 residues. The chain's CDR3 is CSLAGTNTGELFF. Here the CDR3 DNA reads TGCAGTTTAGCGGGAACGAACACCGGGGAGCTGTTTTTT.

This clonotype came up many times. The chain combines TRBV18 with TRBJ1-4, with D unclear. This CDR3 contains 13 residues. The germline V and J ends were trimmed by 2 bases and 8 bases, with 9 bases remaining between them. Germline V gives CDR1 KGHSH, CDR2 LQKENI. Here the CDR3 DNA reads TGTGCCAGCTCACCATTACCGGACGAAAAACTGTTTTTT. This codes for CASSPLPDEKLFF.

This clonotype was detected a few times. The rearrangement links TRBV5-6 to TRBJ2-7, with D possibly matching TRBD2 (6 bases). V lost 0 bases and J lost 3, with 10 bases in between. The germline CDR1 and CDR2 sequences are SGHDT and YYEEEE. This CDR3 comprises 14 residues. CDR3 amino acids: CASSLGGLNYEQYF. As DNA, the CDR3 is TGTGCCAGCAGCTTGGGGGGACTGAACTACGAGCAGTACTTC.

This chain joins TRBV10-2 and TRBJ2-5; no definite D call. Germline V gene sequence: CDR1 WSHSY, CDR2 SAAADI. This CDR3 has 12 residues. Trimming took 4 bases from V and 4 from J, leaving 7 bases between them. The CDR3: CASSVGSETQYF. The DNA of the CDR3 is TGCGCCAGCAGTGTTGGTTCAGAGACCCAGTACTTC.